The 23 T cell receptor beta chains given below trace back to one sample, sequenced in a study of T cell responses to AZD1222 COVID-19 vaccine. Profiling relied on immunoSEQ multiplex PCR, and the TCRdb table lists in-frame clones only, not all of them. The sample lists tens of thousands of clones; 80% to 90% were seen once. The sample was peripheral blood, taken 28 days after the second AZD1222 dose. These receptors all come from an adult who received the AZD1222 COVID-19 vaccine.

CDR3 protein: CASSHKTGLNEKLFF. The CDR3, as DNA: TGTGCCAGCAGTCATAAGACAGGCCTTAATGAAAAACTGTTTTTT. The J gene is TRBJ1-4, the V gene TRBV28, with D possibly matching TRBD1 (6 bases). The CDR3 is made up of 15 amino acids. The germline gives CDR1 MDHEN, CDR2 SYDVKM. Trimming stripped 5 bases from V and 4 bases from J, with 14 bases between.

This chain uses TRBV2 with TRBJ2-3, with 8 bases fitting TRBD2. CDR1 is SNHLY and CDR2 is FYNNEI in the germline V gene. V shed 7 bases and J 2 bases; nucleotides not matched to a gene: 8. The CDR3 sequence is 15 residues long. The CDR3 loop is CASIVASGFTDTQYF. CDR3 in DNA: TGTGCCAGCATTGTGGCTAGCGGGTTCACAGATACGCAGTATTTT. Together with reference TRBV2 and TRBJ2-3, the CDR3 gives the full variable domain: EPEVTQTPSHQVTQMGQEVILRCVPISNHLYFYWYRQILGQKVEFLVSFYNNEISEKSEIFDDQFSVERPDGSNFTLKIRSTKLEDSAMYFCASIVASGFTDTQYFGPGTRLTVL.

This chain connects TRBV19 to TRBJ1-1, with 10 nucleotides matching TRBD1. This CDR3 comprises 15 residues. J lost 4 bases, V lost 6 bases, and 8 bases had no gene match. CDR1 is LNHDA, CDR2 SQIVND, per germline (reference sequence). CDR3 region: CASSFRDRGLTEAFF. In nucleotides, the CDR3 is TGTGCCAGTAGCTTCCGGGACAGGGGACTCACTGAAGCTTTCTTT.

The chain carries TRBV7-2 and TRBJ2-3; D might be TRBD2 (5 bases). This CDR3 contains 15 residues. The germline V and J ends were trimmed by 2 bases and 4 bases, with 13 bases remaining between them. Germline V CDR1 and CDR2: SGHTA, FQGNSA. CDR3 in amino acids: CASSLFGGLPDTQYF. CDR3 sequence (DNA): TGTGCCAGCAGCTTATTTGGCGGGCTCCCAGATACGCAGTATTTT.

This clone was detected once. V and J are TRBV5-1 and TRBJ2-1, with D uncertain. Trimming stripped 3 bases from V and 6 bases from J, with 22 bases between. The CDR3 has 17 amino acids. Germline V gives CDR1 SGHRS, CDR2 YFSETQ. This chain's CDR3 is CASSSPPGAPRPNEQFF. CDR3 nucleotides: TGCGCCAGCAGCTCACCCCCGGGCGCGCCGAGGCCCAATGAGCAGTTCTTC. The variable domain in full, completed from reference TRBV5-1 and TRBJ2-1, reads KAGVTQTPRYLIKTRGQQVTLSCSPISGHRSVSWYQQTPGQGLQFLFEYFSETQRNKGNFPGRFSGRQFSNSRSEMNVSTLELGDSALYLCASSSPPGAPRPNEQFFGPGTRLTVL.

The chain combines TRBV15 with TRBJ2-2; D is unresolved. CDR3 size: 17 residues. Looked up from germline, CDR1 is LNHNV and CDR2 is YYDKDF (reference sequence). Deletions cut 1 base from V and 0 bases from J, with 12 bases between. The CDR3 DNA is TGTGCCACCAGCAGAGCTGCATTGTTCGCGAACACCGGGGAGCTGTTTTTT. Translated, it gives CATSRAALFANTGELFF.

The rearrangement links TRBV5-1 to TRBJ1-3; possibly TRBD1 for D (6 bases). The germline V gene encodes CDR1 SGHRS and CDR2 YFSETQ. This CDR3 region has 13 residues. The V and J ends lost 3 bases and 2 bases respectively, with 6 bases between them. The CDR3 region has the DNA TGCGCCAGCAGCTGGACAGCTGGAAACACCATATATTTT. Translating gives CASSWTAGNTIYF.

V and J are TRBV28 and TRBJ1-1, with a weak D call TRBD1 (5 bases). CDR3 length equals 13 residues. V was pared by 4 bases and J by 4 bases, with 10 bases between. In germline, CDR1 is MDHEN, CDR2 SYDVKM. The CDR3 reads CASSSGGGTEAFF. CDR3 in DNA: TGTGCCAGCAGTTCGGGGGGGGGCACTGAAGCTTTCTTT.

This clone showed up just a few times. This sequence joins TRBV10-2 and TRBJ1-4, with a tentative D call TRBD1 (5 bases). V was clipped by 0 bases and J by 5 bases, with 10 bases between them. The CDR3 extends over 15 amino acids. Germline loops: CDR1 WSHSY, CDR2 SAAADI. As DNA, the CDR3 is TGCGCCAGCAGTGAGTCCGGGGCGGAGAATGAAAAACTGTTTTTT. It specifies CASSESGAENEKLFF.

This clone was counted between two and nine times. This chain joins TRBV6-6 and TRBJ2-7; no clear D gene. CDR3 length equals 12 residues. Germline lookup yields CDR1 MNHNY and CDR2 SVGAGI (reference sequence). Deletions cut 8 bases from V and 3 bases from J, with 11 bases between. DNA of the CDR3: TGTGCCAGCGCTCAAACGGGCTACGAGCAGTACTTC. Translation gives CASAQTGYEQYF.

The chain has TRBV7-3 and TRBJ1-5; a possible D gene is TRBD1 (5 bases). This CDR3 is 13 amino acids long. The V gene's germline CDR1 is SGHTA and CDR2 FQGTGA. V lost 5 bases and J lost 2, with 7 bases in between. CDR3 amino acids: CASSPGGNQPQHF. The CDR3 DNA is TGTGCCAGCAGCCCGGGGGGCAATCAGCCCCAGCATTTT.

V gene TRBV7-6 combines with J gene TRBJ1-1, with D uncertain. Germline-derived CDR1 and CDR2 are SGHVS and FNYEAQ. Trimming took off 4 bases at V and 1 base at J, with 7 bases between the two ends. The CDR3 has 13 amino acids. The CDR3 DNA sequence: TGTGCCAGCAGCTACCAGAGGAACACTGAAGCTTTCTTT. It encodes CASSYQRNTEAFF. The full variable domain, completed using reference TRBV7-6 and TRBJ1-1, is GAGVSQSPRYKVTKRGQDVALRCDPISGHVSLYWYRQALGQGPEFLTYFNYEAQQDKSGLPNDRFSAERPEGSISTLTIQRTEQRDSAMYRCASSYQRNTEAFFGQGTRLTVV.

The chain recombines TRBV2 with TRBJ1-2, with D possibly being TRBD1 (6 bases). Germline-derived CDR1 and CDR2 are SNHLY and FYNNEI. The CDR3 extends over 12 amino acids. V was pared by 7 bases and J by 13 bases, with 19 bases between. The CDR3 protein is CASTSHKGGFTF. The CDR3 coding sequence is TGTGCCAGCACCTCCCACAAAGGGGGGTTCACCTTC. The full variable domain, in which reference TRBV2 and TRBJ1-2 provide the parts outside the CDR3, is EPEVTQTPSHQVTQMGQEVILRCVPISNHLYFYWYRQILGQKVEFLVSFYNNEISEKSEIFDDQFSVERPDGSNFTLKIRSTKLEDSAMYFCASTSHKGGFTFGSGTRLTVV.

J is TRBJ1-1 and V is TRBV5-1; D uncertain. The CDR3 runs to 13 residues. CDR1 and CDR2 (germline): SGHRS, YFSETQ. V shed 4 bases and J shed 6 bases, with 13 bases lying between them. CDR3 protein: CASSLILASEAFF. The CDR3 bases are TGCGCCAGCAGCCTGATTTTGGCTTCTGAAGCTTTCTTT.

This chain uses TRBV9 with TRBJ2-3, with 8 bases identical to TRBD1. The CDR3 extends over 15 amino acids. Trimming removed 3 bases from V and 2 bases from J; junction bases left unmatched: 5. CDR1 is SGDLS, CDR2 YYNGEE, per germline. The CDR3 DNA reads as TGTGCCAGCAGCGACAGGGGGGACCACACAGATACGCAGTATTTT. It codes for CASSDRGDHTDTQYF.

The chain recombines TRBV7-9 with TRBJ1-2, with D tentatively TRBD1 (5 bases). The germline V and J ends were trimmed by 7 bases and 4 bases, with 13 bases remaining between them. Germline V CDR1 and CDR2: SEHNR, FQNEAQ (reference sequence). The CDR3 is 13 amino acids. CDR3 residues: CASNPGSGYGYTF. The CDR3 coding sequence is TGTGCCAGCAACCCAGGGAGCGGCTATGGCTACACCTTC.

This chain uses TRBV6-5 with TRBJ1-4; D might be TRBD1 (6 bases). Between the trimmed V and J ends, which lost 5 bases and 3 bases, there was a span of 13 bases. Germline assignment: CDR1 MNHEY and CDR2 SVGAGI. This CDR3 has 15 amino acids. The CDR3 DNA follows: TGTGCCAGCAGTAGAATAGGGGGATCTAATGAAAAACTGTTTTTT. It encodes CASSRIGGSNEKLFF.

Only one count was recorded for this clone. The rearrangement links TRBV19 to TRBJ2-1; 8 positions agree with TRBD2. V shed 7 bases and J 7 bases; nucleotides not matched to a gene: 6. The CDR3 totals 13 residues. Germline V gene sequence: CDR1 LNHDA, CDR2 SQIVND (reference sequence). CDR3 sequence reads: CASTPGGLNEQFF. CDR3 in DNA: TGTGCCAGTACCCCGGGGGGGCTGAATGAGCAGTTCTTC.

This chain joins TRBV10-2 and TRBJ2-3; 11 nucleotides agree with TRBD2. CDR3 size: 16 residues. With 4 bases clipped from V and 4 bases from J, the junction kept 7 bases outside the gene matches. Germline lookup yields CDR1 WSHSY and CDR2 SAAADI. CDR3 region: CASSGMSSGGADTQYF. CDR3 coding DNA: TGCGCCAGCAGTGGAATGAGTAGCGGGGGGGCAGATACGCAGTATTTT.

The rearrangement links TRBV27 to TRBJ1-4, with D hard to call. Trimming shortened V by 3 bases and J by 5 bases, and 16 bases separated the two germline ends. Looked up from germline, CDR1 is MNHEY and CDR2 is SMNVEV (reference sequence). CDR3 length equals 16 residues. CDR3 bases: TGTGCCAGCAGTTTCTGGGTCCCAGCGGCGAATGAAAAACTGTTTTTT. This gives the protein CASSFWVPAANEKLFF.

V usage is TRBV3-1 (or the pseudogene TRBV3-2) and J usage is TRBJ1-1, with 7 positions matching TRBD1. The V gene's germline CDR1 is LGHDT and CDR2 YNNKEL (reference sequence). The CDR3 is 13 amino acids. The junction had 2 bases not matched to a gene; V was cut back by 4 bases and J by 3 bases. The CDR3 DNA reads as TGTGCCAGCAGCCTAACAGGGGACACTGAAGCTTTCTTT. Protein product: CASSLTGDTEAFF.

V gene TRBV19 combines with J gene TRBJ2-3; either TRBD1 or TRBD2 may supply D (5 bases each). V lost 1 base and J lost 7, with 12 bases in between. Germline lookup yields CDR1 LNHDA and CDR2 SQIVND (reference sequence). The CDR3 has 14 residues. The CDR3 protein is CASSIGDVLNTQYF. The CDR3 nucleotides are TGTGCCAGTAGTATAGGGGACGTCTTAAATACGCAGTATTTT.

CDR3 amino acids: CASSRTGRAHEQYF. CDR3 DNA sequence: TGTGCCAGCAGTCGGACAGGGAGAGCCCACGAGCAGTACTTC. This chain uses TRBV5-6 with TRBJ2-7; the match to TRBD1 covers 8 bases. The J segment lost 5 bases and the V segment lost 5 bases, leaving 9 bases of the junction unmatched. This CDR3 is 14 amino acids long. Germline loops: CDR1 SGHDT, CDR2 YYEEEE. Filled out from reference TRBV5-6 and TRBJ2-7, the complete variable domain reads DAGVTQSPTHLIKTRGQQVTLRCSPKSGHDTVSWYQQALGQGPQFIFQYYEEEERQRGNFPDRFSGHQFPNYSSELNVNALLLGDSALYLCASSRTGRAHEQYFGPGTRLTVT.